This passage covers 10 T cell receptor beta chains from one sample sequenced in a study of blood T cells in healthy people across ages. A sample-barcoded 5' primer and a J-beta primer mix were used in a second PCR of roughly 6 to 11 cycles. TCRdb independently ran MiXCR on the 5' RACE reads; one entry per CDR3 protein. The data contain around 520,000 distinct CDR3 sequences, roughly a quarter of them singletons. The same specimen was also included in a second study, on T cells of mothers and their children.

Sequenced: blood. Source of these receptors: a boy aged 2 to 9 in good health.

This clonotype has more than one count but fewer than ten. This chain joins TRBV5-6 and TRBJ1-2, with TRBD1 matching over 8 bases. The CDR3 has 14 residues. V was pared by 0 bases and J by 3 bases, with 1 base of the junction left unmatched. Germline CDR1 reads SGHDT; CDR2 reads YYEEEE. DNA of the CDR3: TGTGCCAGCAGCTTGGCGACAGGGGACTATGGCTACACCTTC. Amino acids: CASSLATGDYGYTF.

The V call is TRBV18, the J call TRBJ2-7; 11 positions agree with TRBD2. The ends lost 4 bases at V and 7 bases at J; junction bases unmatched: 9. The germline V gene encodes CDR1 KGHSH and CDR2 LQKENI. This CDR3 spans 15 amino acids. CDR3 region: CASSLGLAERGEQYF. In DNA, the CDR3 is TGTGCCAGCTCACTGGGACTAGCGGAGCGTGGGGAGCAGTACTTC.

V is TRBV12-3 or TRBV12-4 and J is TRBJ1-2; possible D gene TRBD1, 6 bases. The CDR3 runs to 15 residues. The V gene lost 6 bases and the J gene lost 6 bases, with 20 bases spanning the gap. DNA for the CDR3: TGTGCCAGCAGCTTGACGTTGGACAGCCCTCATGGCTACACCTTC. The encoded protein is CASSLTLDSPHGYTF.

This clonotype was counted a few times. The V and J genes are TRBV6-6 and TRBJ1-1; D possibly corresponds to TRBD1 (5 bases). This CDR3 contains 16 residues. V was trimmed by 2 bases and J by 1 base, leaving 14 bases between them. The germline V gene has CDR1 MNHNY and CDR2 SVGAGI (reference sequence). CDR3 nucleotides: TGTGCCAGCAGTTACAGGGGTCGGCCACCGAACACTGAAGCTTTCTTT. Its translation: CASSYRGRPPNTEAFF.

J is TRBJ2-3 and V is TRBV10-3, with D tentatively TRBD2 (6 bases). The CDR3 runs to 13 residues. Germline-derived CDR1 and CDR2 are ENHRY and SYGVKD. Trimming pared 6 bases from V and 5 bases from J, leaving 12 bases between. The CDR3 DNA is TGTGCCATCAGCGGGACTGCTGGAGATACGCAGTATTTT. Encoded protein: CAISGTAGDTQYF.

The V call is TRBV2, the J call TRBJ1-1; TRBD1 aligns across 9 bases. The germline CDR1 and CDR2 sequences are SNHLY and FYNNEI. The V and J ends lost 4 bases and 6 bases, in that order; junction bases with no gene match: 9. The CDR3 extends over 15 amino acids. The CDR3 bases are TGTGCCAGCAGTGGGGACAGGGATTTCTCCCCTGAAGCTTTCTTT. Its translation is CASSGDRDFSPEAFF.

The chain combines TRBV5-1 with TRBJ2-7; tentatively, D is TRBD2 (6 bases). Germline V CDR1 and CDR2: SGHRS, YFSETQ. V was clipped by 3 bases and J by 6 bases, with 19 bases between them. The CDR3 length is 15 residues. This chain's CDR3 is CASSYYAGPLGEQYF. The CDR3 DNA reads TGCGCCAGCAGCTACTACGCGGGGCCTCTTGGCGAGCAGTACTTC.

This clonotype was detected a few times. The CDR3 nucleotides are TGCGCCAGCAGCTTGCAAAGCGGGAGGGCCGTTGATACGCAGTATTTT. It specifies CASSLQSGRAVDTQYF. The V gene is TRBV5-1, the J gene TRBJ2-3, with 10 bases lining up with TRBD2. The CDR3 sequence is 16 residues long. Trimming removed 1 base from V and 6 bases from J; junction bases left unmatched: 8. The germline V gene encodes CDR1 SGHRS and CDR2 YFSETQ.

The CDR3 region has the DNA TGTGCCAGCAGCTTAGGGCCAGGGGCAGGAAACACCATATATTTT. Translated: CASSLGPGAGNTIYF. This sequence joins TRBV7-6 and TRBJ1-3; perhaps TRBD1 as D (6 bases). With 1 base removed from V and 4 bases from J, the gap between germline ends came to 11 bases. This CDR3 contains 15 residues. Per germline, CDR1 SGHVS and CDR2 FNYEAQ.

V gene TRBV6-5 combines with J gene TRBJ2-5; the D call may be TRBD1 or TRBD2 (5 bases each). Trimming pared 5 bases from V and 0 bases from J, leaving 10 bases between. The germline gives CDR1 MNHEY, CDR2 SVGAGI. This CDR3 comprises 14 residues. CDR3 loop: CASSPRDHQETQYF. In nucleotides, the CDR3 is TGTGCCAGCAGTCCGAGGGACCACCAAGAGACCCAGTACTTC.